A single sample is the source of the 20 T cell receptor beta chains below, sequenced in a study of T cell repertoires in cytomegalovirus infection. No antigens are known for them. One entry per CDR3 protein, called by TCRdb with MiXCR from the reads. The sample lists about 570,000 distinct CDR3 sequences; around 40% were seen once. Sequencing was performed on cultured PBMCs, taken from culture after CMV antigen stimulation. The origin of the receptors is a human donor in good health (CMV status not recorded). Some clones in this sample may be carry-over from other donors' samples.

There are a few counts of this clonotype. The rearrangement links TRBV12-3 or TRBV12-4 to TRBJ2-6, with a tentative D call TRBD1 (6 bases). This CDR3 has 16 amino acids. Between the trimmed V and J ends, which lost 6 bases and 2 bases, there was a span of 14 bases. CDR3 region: CASSPDRGTGANVLTF. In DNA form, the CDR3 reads TGTGCCAGCAGCCCTGATAGGGGGACTGGGGCCAACGTCCTGACTTTC.

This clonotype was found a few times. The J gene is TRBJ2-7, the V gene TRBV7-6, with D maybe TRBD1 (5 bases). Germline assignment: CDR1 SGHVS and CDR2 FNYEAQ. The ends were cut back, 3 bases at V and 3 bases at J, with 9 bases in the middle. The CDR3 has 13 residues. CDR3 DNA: TGTGCCAGCAGCTTGGGGCCGAACTACGAGCAGTACTTC. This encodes CASSLGPNYEQYF.

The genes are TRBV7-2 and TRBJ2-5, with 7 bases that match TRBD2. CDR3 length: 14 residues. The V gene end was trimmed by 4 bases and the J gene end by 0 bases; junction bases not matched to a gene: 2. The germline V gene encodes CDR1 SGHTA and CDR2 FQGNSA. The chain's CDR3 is CASSWRGYQETQYF. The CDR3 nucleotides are TGTGCCAGCAGCTGGCGGGGGTACCAAGAGACCCAGTACTTC.

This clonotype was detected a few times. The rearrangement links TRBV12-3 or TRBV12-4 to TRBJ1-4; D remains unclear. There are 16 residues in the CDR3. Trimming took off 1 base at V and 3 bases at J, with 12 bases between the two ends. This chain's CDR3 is CASSLGPGRANEKLFF. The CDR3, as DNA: TGTGCCAGCAGTTTAGGGCCGGGAAGGGCTAATGAAAAACTGTTTTTT.

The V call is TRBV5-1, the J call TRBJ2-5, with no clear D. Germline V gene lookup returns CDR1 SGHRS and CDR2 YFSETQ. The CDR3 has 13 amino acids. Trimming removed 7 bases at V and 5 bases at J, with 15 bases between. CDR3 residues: CASRLGFQETQYF. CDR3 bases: TGCGCCAGCCGGTTGGGATTCCAGGAGACCCAGTACTTC.

Written as DNA, the CDR3 is TGTGCCAGCAGCTTAGTAGGGGGACTCAAGCTCTTGGAGACCCAGTACTTC. Residues: CASSLVGGLKLLETQYF. This chain joins TRBV7-8 and TRBJ2-5, with D possibly being TRBD1 or TRBD2 (6 bases each). This CDR3 has 17 amino acids. Germline V lookup: CDR1 SGHVS, CDR2 FQNEAQ. Trimming took 1 base from V and 5 from J, leaving 20 bases between them.

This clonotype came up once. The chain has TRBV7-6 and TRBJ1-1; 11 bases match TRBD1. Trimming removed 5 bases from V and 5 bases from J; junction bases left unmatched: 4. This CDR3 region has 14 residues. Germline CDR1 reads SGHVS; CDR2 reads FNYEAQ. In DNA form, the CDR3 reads TGTGCCAGCAGCGCGGGACAGGGGGGTACTGAAGCTTTCTTT. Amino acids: CASSAGQGGTEAFF.

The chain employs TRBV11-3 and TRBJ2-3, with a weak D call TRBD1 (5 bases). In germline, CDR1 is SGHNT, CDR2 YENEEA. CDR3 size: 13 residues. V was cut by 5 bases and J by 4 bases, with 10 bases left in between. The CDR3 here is CASSPGPSDTQYF. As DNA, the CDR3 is TGTGCCAGCAGCCCAGGGCCTTCAGATACGCAGTATTTT. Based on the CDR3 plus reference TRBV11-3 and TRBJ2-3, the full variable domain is EAGVVQSPRYKIIEKKQPVAFWCNPISGHNTLYWYLQNLGQGPELLIRYENEEAVDDSQLPKDRFSAERLKGVDSTLKIQPAELGDSAVYLCASSPGPSDTQYFGPGTRLTVL.

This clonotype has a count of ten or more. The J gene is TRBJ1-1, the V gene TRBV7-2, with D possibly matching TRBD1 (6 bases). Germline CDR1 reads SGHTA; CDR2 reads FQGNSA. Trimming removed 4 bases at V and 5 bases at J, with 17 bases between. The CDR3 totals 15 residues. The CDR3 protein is CASSSTDRFSTEAFF. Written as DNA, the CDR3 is TGTGCCAGCAGCTCCACCGACAGGTTCTCAACTGAAGCTTTCTTT.

The CDR3 loop is CASRMTGGLYNSPLHF. The CDR3 DNA reads TGTGCCAGCAGAATGACAGGGGGCCTTTATAATTCACCCCTCCACTTT. The rearrangement uses TRBV27 and TRBJ1-6; TRBD1 agrees at 10 bases. The CDR3 is made up of 16 amino acids. V lost 6 bases to trimming and J lost 4 bases; unmatched junction nucleotides: 6. Germline V CDR1 and CDR2: MNHEY, SMNVEV (reference sequence).

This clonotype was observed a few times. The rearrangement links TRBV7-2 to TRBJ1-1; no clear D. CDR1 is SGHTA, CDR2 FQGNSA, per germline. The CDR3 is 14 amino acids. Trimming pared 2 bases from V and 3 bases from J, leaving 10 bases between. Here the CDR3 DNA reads TGTGCCAGCAGCTTAAGAATCGTCGACACTGAAGCTTTCTTT. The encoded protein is CASSLRIVDTEAFF.

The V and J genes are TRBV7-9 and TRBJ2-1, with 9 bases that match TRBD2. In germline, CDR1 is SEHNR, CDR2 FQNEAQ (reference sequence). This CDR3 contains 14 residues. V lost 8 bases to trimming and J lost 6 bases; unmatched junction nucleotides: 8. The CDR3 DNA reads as TGTGCCAGCGGTGCTAGCGGGACTATCAATGAGCAGTTCTTC. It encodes CASGASGTINEQFF.

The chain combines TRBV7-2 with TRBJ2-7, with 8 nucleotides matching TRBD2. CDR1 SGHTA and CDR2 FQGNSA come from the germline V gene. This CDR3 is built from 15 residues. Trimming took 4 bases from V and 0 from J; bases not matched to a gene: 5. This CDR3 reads CASSYARGASYEQYF. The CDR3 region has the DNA TGTGCCAGCAGCTACGCGCGGGGGGCCTCCTACGAGCAGTACTTC.

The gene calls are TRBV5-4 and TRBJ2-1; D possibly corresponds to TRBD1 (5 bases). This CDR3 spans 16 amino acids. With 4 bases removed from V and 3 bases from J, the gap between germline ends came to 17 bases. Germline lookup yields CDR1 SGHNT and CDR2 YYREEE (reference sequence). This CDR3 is CASSKEPDNLYNEQFF. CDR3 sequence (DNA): TGTGCCAGCAGCAAAGAGCCGGACAACCTCTACAATGAGCAGTTCTTC.

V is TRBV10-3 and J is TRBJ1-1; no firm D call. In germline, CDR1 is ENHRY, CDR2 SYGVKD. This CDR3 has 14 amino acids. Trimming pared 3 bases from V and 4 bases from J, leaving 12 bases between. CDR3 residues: CAISDSRAGTEAFF. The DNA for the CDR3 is TGTGCCATCAGTGATAGCAGAGCCGGCACTGAAGCTTTCTTT.

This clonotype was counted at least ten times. The CDR3 DNA reads TGTGCCAGCAGTCAAGACCCGGGGCCGAATGAAAAACTGTTTTTT. It is translated as CASSQDPGPNEKLFF. The J gene is TRBJ1-4, the V gene TRBV7-2; D possibly corresponds to TRBD1 (5 bases). V lost 6 bases and J 5 bases, leaving 16 bases between the germline ends. Germline lookup yields CDR1 SGHTA and CDR2 FQGNSA. CDR3 length: 15 amino acids.

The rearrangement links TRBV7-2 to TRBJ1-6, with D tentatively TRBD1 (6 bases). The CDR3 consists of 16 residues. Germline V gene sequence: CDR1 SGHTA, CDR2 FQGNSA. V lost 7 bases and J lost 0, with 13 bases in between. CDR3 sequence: CASTPTGLSYNSPLHF. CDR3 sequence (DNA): TGTGCCAGCACCCCGACAGGCCTCTCCTATAATTCACCCCTCCACTTT.

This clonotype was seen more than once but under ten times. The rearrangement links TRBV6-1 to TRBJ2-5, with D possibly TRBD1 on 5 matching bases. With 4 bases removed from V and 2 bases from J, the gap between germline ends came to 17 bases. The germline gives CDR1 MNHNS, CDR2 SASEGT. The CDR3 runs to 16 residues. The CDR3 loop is CASSASGHYSQETQYF. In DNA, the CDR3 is TGTGCCAGCAGTGCCTCCGGACATTATAGTCAAGAGACCCAGTACTTC.

The CDR3 protein is CASSFAGGAHYGYTF. CDR3 nucleotide sequence: TGTGCCAGCAGTTTCGCAGGGGGCGCCCACTATGGCTACACCTTC. This chain joins TRBV12-3 or TRBV12-4 and TRBJ1-2; TRBD1 matches 8 bases. V shed 3 bases, J shed 3 bases, and the junction held 6 bases outside the gene matches. The length of the CDR3 is 15 residues.

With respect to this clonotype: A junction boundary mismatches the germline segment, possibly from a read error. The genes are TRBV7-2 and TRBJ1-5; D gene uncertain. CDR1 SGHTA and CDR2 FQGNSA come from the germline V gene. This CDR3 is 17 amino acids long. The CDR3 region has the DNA TGTGCCAGCAGATTAGGAATCAGTTCGAGTAGCAATCAGCCCCAGCATTTT. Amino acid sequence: CASRLGISSSSNQPQHF.